Below are 15 T cell receptor beta chains sequenced from a single sample in a study of blood T cells in healthy people across ages. The second PCR ran roughly 6 to 11 cycles with a sample-barcoded 5' primer and J-beta primers. MiXCR was run by TCRdb on the 5' RACE reads, yielding one entry per CDR3 protein. Among 1.8 million or so distinct CDR3 sequences listed, approximately 40% were seen once. The sequencing input was blood. The receptors here all came from a human donor in good health.

DNA for the CDR3: TGCAGTGCTAGACGACGCCAGGGGGCTCGGGAGCAGTACTTC. Residues: CSARRRQGAREQYF. The V call is TRBV20-1, the J call TRBJ2-5; 8 bases map to TRBD1. The junction had 13 bases not matched to a gene; V was cut back by 2 bases and J by 11 bases. CDR3 length: 14 residues. Germline CDR1 is DFQATT and CDR2 is SNEGSKA (reference sequence).

This clonotype was detected only a few times. The gene calls are TRBV20-1 and TRBJ2-3, with D unresolved. Trimming removed 6 bases from V and 9 bases from J, with 16 bases in between. Germline CDR1 reads DFQATT; CDR2 reads SNEGSKA (reference sequence). The CDR3 has 12 amino acids. The CDR3 sequence is CSARGSETTQYF. The CDR3, as DNA: TGCAGTGCCCGAGGAAGCGAGACCACGCAGTATTTT.

This chain uses TRBV3-1 with TRBJ2-1; tentatively, D is TRBD1 (7 bases). The CDR3 is made up of 15 amino acids. Germline CDR1 reads LGHDT; CDR2 reads YNNKEL (reference sequence). Trimming stripped 5 bases from V and 4 bases from J, with 15 bases between. This CDR3 reads CASSETGRLYNEQFF. CDR3 nucleotide sequence: TGTGCCAGCAGCGAGACAGGGAGGTTATACAATGAGCAGTTCTTC.

In the case of this clonotype: Germline and junction disagree at one end, which may indicate a read error. The chain has TRBV9 and TRBJ1-4; D is uncertain. This CDR3 has 15 amino acids. Germline assignment: CDR1 SGDLS and CDR2 YYNGEE. The CDR3 loop is CASSPRHIRGEKLCF. The DNA of the CDR3 is TGTGCCAGCAGCCCCCGACACATCCGAGGAGAAAAACTGTGTTTT.

This clonotype was counted a few times. In DNA form, the CDR3 reads TGTGCCAGCAGACAGGGTCCTGCTTACAATGAGCAGTTCTTC. This gives the protein CASRQGPAYNEQFF. The chain recombines TRBV12-3 or TRBV12-4 with TRBJ2-1; TRBD1 is a possible D gene (6 bases). Between the trimmed V and J ends, which lost 6 bases and 4 bases, there was a span of 13 bases. This CDR3 comprises 14 residues.

This clonotype was detected a few times. V usage is TRBV29-1 and J usage is TRBJ1-2, with D hard to call. V was cut by 6 bases and J by 3 bases, with 11 bases left in between. The germline V gene encodes CDR1 SQVTM and CDR2 ANQGSEA. The CDR3 consists of 12 residues. The CDR3 loop reads CSVGEGYYGYTF. In DNA, the CDR3 is TGCAGCGTGGGAGAGGGCTACTATGGCTACACCTTC.

The chain's CDR3 is CASSVGGGGTGRRNTEAFF. In nucleotides, the CDR3 is TGTGCCAGCAGCGTAGGAGGAGGGGGGACAGGACGGCGGAACACTGAAGCTTTCTTT. The chain has TRBV9 and TRBJ1-1; TRBD1 matches 8 bases. This CDR3 has 19 amino acids. The V gene's germline CDR1 is SGDLS and CDR2 YYNGEE. The ends lost 0 bases at V and 1 base at J; junction bases unmatched: 14.

Many counts were recorded for this clonotype. This may stem from a read error, because a much larger clone lies one nucleotide away. V usage is TRBV5-1 and J usage is TRBJ2-7; 7 positions agree with TRBD2. The CDR3 contains 16 residues. Unmatched junction bases numbered 16, after V lost 5 bases and J lost 5 bases. The germline gives CDR1 SGHRS, CDR2 YFSETQ. The CDR3 here is CASSLDTTSVWNEQYF. DNA for the CDR3: TGCGCCAGCAGTCTTGATACCACTAGCGTCTGGAACGAGCAGTACTTC.

Points on this clonotype: The junction differs from germline at one of its ends, possibly a read error. The rearrangement uses TRBV6-5 and TRBJ1-1; 7 bases line up with TRBD1. Germline V CDR1 and CDR2: MNHEY, SVGAGI. The CDR3 covers 15 residues. CDR3 sequence: CASSSRGLVNTGAFF. The CDR3 coding sequence is TGTGCCAGCAGTTCTAGGGGGCTTGTGAACACTGGAGCTTTCTTT.

This clonotype was picked up a small number of times. This chain joins TRBV4-3 and TRBJ2-7; D is perhaps TRBD2 (7 bases). CDR1 and CDR2 from the germline V gene are LGHNA and YSLEER. This CDR3 contains 18 residues. Trimming cost V 1 base and J 2 bases, with 21 bases left between them. In DNA form, the CDR3 reads TGCGCCAGCAGCCAAGGTTTGGGGGGGGCTAAATCCACCTACGAGCAGTACTTC. It codes for CASSQGLGGAKSTYEQYF.

This rearrangement joins TRBV20-1 to TRBJ1-5; D not resolved. The V gene lost 6 bases and the J gene lost 0 bases, with 12 bases spanning the gap. This CDR3 has 14 amino acids. Germline V gene data show CDR1 as DFQATT and CDR2 as SNEGSKA (reference sequence). DNA for the CDR3: TGCAGTGCCGCCCAACCAAATAGCAATCAGCCCCAGCATTTT. This translates into CSAAQPNSNQPQHF.

The chain recombines TRBV20-1 with TRBJ1-6; no firm D call. Trimming shortened V by 1 base and J by 11 bases, and 9 bases separated the two germline ends. This CDR3 contains 12 residues. CDR1 is DFQATT and CDR2 is SNEGSKA in the germline V gene (reference sequence). The CDR3 loop reads CSARAQVAPLHF. The CDR3 DNA is TGCAGTGCTAGAGCGCAGGTTGCACCCCTCCACTTT.

In nucleotides, the CDR3 is TGTGCCAGCAGTTTATCTTGGACAGTAAATAGCAATCAGCCCCAGCATTTT. Its protein is CASSLSWTVNSNQPQHF. V and J are TRBV27 and TRBJ1-5, with D possibly being TRBD1 (6 bases). Between the trimmed V and J ends, which lost 0 bases and 0 bases, there was a span of 12 bases. Germline V gives CDR1 MNHEY, CDR2 SMNVEV (reference sequence). The CDR3 length is 17 residues.

This clonotype came up a few times. The genes are TRBV16 and TRBJ2-5, with TRBD1 as a possible D gene (6 bases). The last part of the DNA fits TRBJ2-7 better; the J call may be wrong. CDR1 and CDR2 (germline): KGHSY, FQNENV. This CDR3 has 13 amino acids. CDR3 coding DNA: TGTGCCAGCAGCCACAGGGACAACTACGAGCAGTACTTC. This encodes CASSHRDNYEQYF.

V is TRBV7-9 and J is TRBJ2-6; D remains unclear. Germline-derived CDR1 and CDR2 are SEHNR and FQNEAQ (reference sequence). The CDR3 loop spans 17 amino acids. V dropped 5 bases and J dropped 0 bases, with 14 bases sitting between them. The CDR3 region has the DNA TGTGCCAGCAGCCTCCGTCCTGTGTTCTCTGGGGCCAACGTCCTGACTTTC. Translating it yields CASSLRPVFSGANVLTF. The full variable domain, its missing parts supplied by reference TRBV7-9 and TRBJ2-6, is DTGVSQNPRHKITKRGQNVTFRCDPISEHNRLYWYRQTLGQGPEFLTYFQNEAQLEKSRLLSDRFSAERPKGSFSTLEIQRTEQGDSAMYLCASSLRPVFSGANVLTFGAGSRLTVL.